This T cell receptor beta chain was documented in a study of response to subunit inactivated influenza vaccine. V dropped 7 bases and J dropped 1 base, with 10 bases sitting between them. Per germline, CDR1 ENHRY and CDR2 SYGVKD. This CDR3 is 13 amino acids long. TCRdb itself ran the RT-PCR reads through MiXCR, one entry per CDR3 protein. Of roughly 520,000 distinct CDR3 sequences in the sample, about 25% were seen once. This clonotype turned up a few times. The target antigen is unknown. The study, taken as a whole, reports: Authors proposed each seasonal influenza vaccination draws in few new T cells.

The specimen comprised CD4+ T cells sorted from PBMCs, sampled around 5 days after vaccination. The receptor comes from a man aged 50-59 years who received an inactivated influenza vaccine. The chain is built from TRBV10-3 and TRBJ1-1; D is unresolved. CDR3 region: CAINDRENTEAFF. As DNA, the CDR3 is TGTGCCATCAATGACCGGGAGAACACTGAAGCTTTCTTT.